This T cell receptor beta chain originates from a study of blood T cell repertoires in COVID-19. The overall study: In each case, the material was cDNA or gDNA derived from T cells, B-cell-depleted T cells, or PBMCs.

This CDR3 is 15 amino acids long. Trimming took off 1 base at V and 1 base at J, with 10 bases between the two ends. Germline CDR1 reads LGHDT; CDR2 reads YNNKEL (reference sequence). Resolution of symptoms, clearance, or two negative PCRs was present in recovered Cohort 3 donors. Repertoires were generated with immunoSEQ multiplex PCR, while TCRdb's copy carries only in-frame clones and drops some. The data show about 370,000 clones, roughly nine tenths seen once. The chain links TRBV3-1 (or the pseudogene TRBV3-2) to TRBJ1-1, with D tentatively TRBD1 (6 bases). The material sequenced was PBMCs or T cells enriched from blood (not recorded which). The source is a man younger than 35 who had recovered from COVID-19. CDR3 loop: CASSQVSRGNTEAFF. The CDR3 nucleotides read TGTGCCAGCAGCCAAGTGAGCAGGGGGAACACTGAAGCTTTCTTT.